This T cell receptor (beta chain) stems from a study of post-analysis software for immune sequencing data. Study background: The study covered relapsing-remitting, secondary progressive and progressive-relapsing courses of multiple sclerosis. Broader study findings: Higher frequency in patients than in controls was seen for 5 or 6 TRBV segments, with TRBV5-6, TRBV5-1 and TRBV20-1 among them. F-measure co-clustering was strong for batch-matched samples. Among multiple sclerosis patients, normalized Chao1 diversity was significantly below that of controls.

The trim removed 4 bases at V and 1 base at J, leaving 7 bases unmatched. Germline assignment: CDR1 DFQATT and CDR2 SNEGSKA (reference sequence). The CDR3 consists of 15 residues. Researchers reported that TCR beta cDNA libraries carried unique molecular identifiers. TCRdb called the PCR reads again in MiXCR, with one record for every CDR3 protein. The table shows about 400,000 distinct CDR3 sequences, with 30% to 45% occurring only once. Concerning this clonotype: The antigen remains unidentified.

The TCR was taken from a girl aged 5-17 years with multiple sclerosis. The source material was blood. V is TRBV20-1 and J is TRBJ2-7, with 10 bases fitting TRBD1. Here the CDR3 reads CSAIGVGQGSYEQYF. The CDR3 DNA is TGCAGTGCTATAGGGGTGGGACAGGGGTCCTACGAGCAGTACTTC.